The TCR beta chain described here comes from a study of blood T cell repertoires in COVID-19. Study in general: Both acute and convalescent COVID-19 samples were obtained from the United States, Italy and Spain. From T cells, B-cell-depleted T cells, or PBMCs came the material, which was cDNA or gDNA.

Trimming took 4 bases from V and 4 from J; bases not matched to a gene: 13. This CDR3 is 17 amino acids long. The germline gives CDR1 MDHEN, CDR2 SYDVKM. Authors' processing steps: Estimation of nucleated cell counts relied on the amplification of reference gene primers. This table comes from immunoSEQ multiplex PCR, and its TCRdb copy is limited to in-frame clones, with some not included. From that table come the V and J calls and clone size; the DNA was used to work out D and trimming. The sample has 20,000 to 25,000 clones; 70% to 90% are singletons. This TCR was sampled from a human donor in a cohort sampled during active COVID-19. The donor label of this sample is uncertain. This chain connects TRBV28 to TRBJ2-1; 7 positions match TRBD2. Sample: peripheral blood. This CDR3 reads CASSSSLAGAWYNEQFF. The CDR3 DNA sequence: TGTGCCAGCAGTTCGAGTCTTGCGGGAGCTTGGTACAATGAGCAGTTCTTC.